The present TCR beta chain was sequenced within a study of technical replicates of blood from a handful of donors. Data came from immunoSEQ multiplex PCR; TCRdb stores just in-frame clones and leaves some out. This table has 70,000 to 80,000 clones, roughly 90% appearing once. V was pared by 7 bases and J by 0 bases, with 13 bases between. In germline, CDR1 is ENHRY, CDR2 SYGVKD. The CDR3 totals 14 residues. The TCR was taken from a human donor in good health. The chain carries TRBV10-3 and TRBJ2-7, with D possibly being TRBD2 (6 bases). The sequencing sample was made of T cells isolated from PBMCs. The CDR3 loop reads CAITERGSSYEQYF. The CDR3 region has the DNA TGTGCCATCACCGAACGGGGGAGCTCCTACGAGCAGTACTTC.